Each of the 16 T cell receptor beta chains below was sequenced from the same sample in a study of TIL therapy for anti-PD-1-resistant metastatic lung cancer. As to time point: pre-treatment sample, taken before nivolumab and TIL therapy. The immunoSEQ assay was v3. The data were produced by immunoSEQ multiplex PCR, yet TCRdb's version contains in-frame clones alone and is incomplete. In the table there are tens of thousands of clones, less than 80% of which are singletons. Source: blood, taken at baseline. These receptors came from a man in his 70s with non-small cell lung cancer.

This chain connects TRBV5-8 to TRBJ2-7; tentatively, D is TRBD2 (5 bases). Germline CDR1 reads SGHTS; CDR2 reads YDEGEE. Between the trimmed V and J ends, which lost 2 bases and 5 bases, there was a span of 14 bases. This CDR3 comprises 14 residues. CDR3 DNA sequence: TGTGCCAGCAGCTTAGCGAGGGCTTACGACGAGCAGTACTTC. Protein sequence: CASSLARAYDEQYF.

This clone was seen more than once but under ten times. The chain recombines TRBV19 with TRBJ2-1; D ambiguous. V lost 3 bases to trimming and J lost 0 bases, with 0 bases between them. The CDR3 runs 12 residues. Per germline, CDR1 LNHDA and CDR2 SQIVND (reference sequence). The CDR3 sequence is CASSISYNEQFF. The CDR3 DNA follows: TGTGCCAGTAGTATCTCCTACAATGAGCAGTTCTTC.

CDR3 in amino acids: CASSLGLHNEQFF. The CDR3 nucleotides read TGTGCCAGCAGTTTAGGGCTGCACAATGAGCAGTTCTTC. V is TRBV28 and J is TRBJ2-1, with D unclear. The CDR3 is 13 amino acids. Trimming shortened V by 2 bases and J by 5 bases, and 7 bases separated the two germline ends. Germline V gene lookup returns CDR1 MDHEN and CDR2 SYDVKM.

The rearrangement links TRBV27 to TRBJ2-4; D is perhaps TRBD2 (6 bases). V lost 2 bases and J 4 bases, leaving 12 bases between the germline ends. Germline-derived CDR1 and CDR2 are MNHEY and SMNVEV (reference sequence). The CDR3 loop spans 15 amino acids. DNA of the CDR3: TGTGCCAGCAGTTTAACGGGAGTAGTGAAAAACATTCAGTACTTC. Residues: CASSLTGVVKNIQYF.

The genes are TRBV19 and TRBJ2-7; possibly TRBD1 for D (5 bases). The CDR3 totals 15 residues. Germline V CDR1 and CDR2: LNHDA, SQIVND (reference sequence). The V end lost 11 bases, the J end lost 1 base, and 21 bases lay between the germline ends. The CDR3 reads CALQTWAGKSYEQYF. CDR3 nucleotides: TGTGCCCTACAAACGTGGGCAGGGAAATCCTACGAGCAGTACTTC.

The chain links TRBV6-5 to TRBJ2-3, with D hard to call. CDR3 length: 15 residues. Trimming removed 0 bases at V and 2 bases at J, with 9 bases between. Germline V CDR1 and CDR2: MNHEY, SVGAGI. The DNA of the CDR3 is TGTGCCAGCAGTTACTCCGGCCTATTCACAGATACGCAGTATTTT. Amino acids: CASSYSGLFTDTQYF.

The CDR3 sequence is CASSVGDRGYEQYF. The CDR3 nucleotides are TGTGCCAGCAGCGTAGGGGACAGGGGCTACGAGCAGTACTTC. This chain links TRBV9 with TRBJ2-7; the match to TRBD1 covers 10 bases. Germline CDR1 and CDR2: SGDLS and YYNGEE. The CDR3 contains 14 residues. The V gene end was trimmed by 0 bases and the J gene end by 3 bases; junction bases not matched to a gene: 0. The whole variable domain, filled in from reference TRBV9 and TRBJ2-7, reads DSGVTQTPKHLITATGQRVTLRCSPRSGDLSVYWYQQSLDQGLQFLIQYYNGEERAKGNILERFSAQQFPDLHSELNLSSLELGDSALYFCASSVGDRGYEQYFGPGTRLTVT.

The sample holds one count of this clone. CDR3 amino acids: CASSSEGTGELFF. The DNA for the CDR3 is TGCGCCAGCAGCTCGGAGGGGACCGGGGAGCTGTTTTTT. The J gene is TRBJ2-2, the V gene TRBV5-1; possible D gene TRBD2, 6 bases. The V gene's germline CDR1 is SGHRS and CDR2 YFSETQ. There are 13 residues in the CDR3. With 3 bases removed from V and 5 bases from J, the gap between germline ends came to 8 bases.

The gene calls are TRBV11-2 and TRBJ2-7; 9 nucleotides agree with TRBD1. The CDR3 spans 15 residues. CDR1 is SGHAT, CDR2 FQNNGV, per germline. Trimming at V came to 4 bases and at J to 1 base, leaving 5 bases not matched to a gene. The CDR3 nucleotides read TGTGCCAGCAGCTATAGTGGGACAGGGTCCTACGAGCAGTACTTC. Translation: CASSYSGTGSYEQYF.

The CDR3 reads CASSLQGVVADTQYF. The CDR3 DNA is TGTGCCAGCAGCTTGCAGGGGGTAGTAGCAGATACGCAGTATTTT. V gene TRBV7-6 combines with J gene TRBJ2-3; 7 nucleotides align to TRBD1. CDR3 length: 15 amino acids. V was clipped by 3 bases and J by 4 bases; unmatched bases: 7. The V gene's germline CDR1 is SGHVS and CDR2 FNYEAQ.

This chain connects TRBV7-2 to TRBJ2-5, with 8 bases identical to TRBD2. The trim removed 1 base at V and 5 bases at J, leaving 6 bases unmatched. The CDR3 has 15 residues. Germline V gene data show CDR1 as SGHTA and CDR2 as FQGNSA. As DNA, the CDR3 is TGTGCCAGCAGCTTAGAAAGCGGGAGTTCGGAGACCCAGTACTTC. Its translation: CASSLESGSSETQYF.

The J gene is TRBJ1-5, the V gene TRBV7-9; the D is unclear. V was cut by 1 base and J by 2 bases, with 9 bases left in between. Germline V gene data show CDR1 as SEHNR and CDR2 as FQNEAQ (reference sequence). This CDR3 has 15 amino acids. The CDR3 here is CASSLGGTGNQPQHF. The CDR3 coding sequence is TGTGCCAGCAGCTTAGGGGGTACTGGCAATCAGCCCCAGCATTTT.

The V call is TRBV18, the J call TRBJ2-2; D might be TRBD2 (6 bases). The CDR3 is 16 amino acids. Germline V gene sequence: CDR1 KGHSH, CDR2 LQKENI. The germline V and J ends were trimmed by 4 bases and 6 bases, with 18 bases remaining between them. This chain's CDR3 is CASSLRGATLAGELFF. Written as DNA, the CDR3 is TGTGCCAGCTCACTTCGCGGGGCCACTTTGGCCGGGGAGCTGTTTTTT.

The J gene is TRBJ2-6, the V gene TRBV14; D is undetermined. V lost 1 base and J 0 bases, leaving 7 bases between the germline ends. Germline assignment: CDR1 SGHDN and CDR2 FVKESK. The CDR3 runs to 16 residues. The CDR3: CASSQVSNSGANVLTF. The CDR3 DNA reads as TGTGCCAGCAGCCAAGTAAGCAACTCTGGGGCCAACGTCCTGACTTTC.

CDR3 protein: CASSLGQGSNQPQHF. The DNA for the CDR3 is TGCGCCAGCAGCTTAGGACAGGGAAGCAATCAGCCCCAGCATTTT. J is TRBJ1-5 and V is TRBV5-1; TRBD1 matches at 8 bases. V shed 2 bases and J 1 base; nucleotides not matched to a gene: 2. The CDR3 runs to 15 residues. Looked up from germline, CDR1 is SGHRS and CDR2 is YFSETQ.

The chain recombines TRBV6-1 with TRBJ1-5; 7 nucleotides match TRBD1. The CDR3 has 14 residues. Looked up from germline, CDR1 is MNHNS and CDR2 is SASEGT. After removal of 6 bases from V and 4 bases from J, the junction contained 6 bases not matched to a gene. The CDR3 sequence is CASSLEQGNQPQHF. The CDR3 DNA follows: TGTGCCAGCAGCCTAGAACAGGGGAATCAGCCCCAGCATTTT.